The T cell receptor beta chain under discussion was sequenced for a study of T cell changes during pregnancy in multiple sclerosis. V lost 6 bases to trimming and J lost 0 bases; unmatched junction nucleotides: 19. Germline CDR1 ENHRY, CDR2 SYGVKD. This CDR3 spans 20 amino acids. The assay was immunoSEQ multiplex PCR, and TCRdb's table has in-frame clones only and misses some. The top ten clones hold 12% of a sample with tens of thousands of clones, 91% of them seen once. V and J are TRBV10-3 and TRBJ1-1; TRBD1 aligns across 10 bases. Specimen: CD8+ T cells from peripheral blood mononuclear cells, collected after pregnancy. This sequence originates from a female donor with multiple sclerosis, enrolled in a pregnancy study. CDR3 protein: CAISLYPPDRGSYMNTEAFF. The CDR3 DNA reads TGTGCCATCAGCCTATACCCACCGGACAGGGGGAGTTACATGAACACTGAAGCTTTCTTT.